This T cell receptor beta chain was recovered during a study of blood T cell repertoires in COVID-19. Germline V gives CDR1 SSHAT, CDR2 FNYEAQ (reference sequence). The CDR3 is 21 amino acids. Under the authors' procedure: How many nucleated cells were present was estimated from reference gene primer amplification. Profiling relied on immunoSEQ multiplex PCR, and the TCRdb table lists in-frame clones only, not all of them. That table supplies the V and J calls and clone size; D and trimming were determined from the DNA. The sample has 200,000 to 300,000 clones, approximately 80% seen once. On this clone itself: A junction end diverges from the germline sequence, so it may reflect a read error.

The rearrangement links TRBV7-7 to TRBJ2-4; 9 nucleotides agree with TRBD1. This clonotype originated in a man in his sixties with acute or convalescent COVID-19. The specimen was peripheral blood. Here the CDR3 reads CASSLARPQGARTLAKNIQYF. The CDR3 nucleotides read TGTGCTAGCAGCTTAGCCCGCCCACAGGGGGCTAGGACGCTAGCCAAAAACATTCAGTACTTC.